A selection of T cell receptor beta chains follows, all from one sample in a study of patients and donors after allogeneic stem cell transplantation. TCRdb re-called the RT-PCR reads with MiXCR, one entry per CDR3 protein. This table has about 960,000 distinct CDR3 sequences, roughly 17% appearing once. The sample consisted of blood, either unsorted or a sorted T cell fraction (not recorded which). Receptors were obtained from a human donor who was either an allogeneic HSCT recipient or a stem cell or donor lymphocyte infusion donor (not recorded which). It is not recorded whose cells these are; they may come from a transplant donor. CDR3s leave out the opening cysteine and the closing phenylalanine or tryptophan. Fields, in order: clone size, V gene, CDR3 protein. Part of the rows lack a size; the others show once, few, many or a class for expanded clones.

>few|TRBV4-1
ASSRSQGAVRLNTEAF
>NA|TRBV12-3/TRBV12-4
ASTPDSSYEQY
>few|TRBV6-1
ASSRREGALSYGYT
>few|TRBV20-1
SASPSGNTEAF
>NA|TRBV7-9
ASSLFGDRGRNYGYT
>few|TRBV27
ASSLVMGGTDTQY
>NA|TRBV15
ATSRDPGAQETQY
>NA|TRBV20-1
SVRDRGGYGYT
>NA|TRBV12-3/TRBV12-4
ASSPHDRGDTQY
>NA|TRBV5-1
ASSLVGGLAGEQY
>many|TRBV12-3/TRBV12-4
ASSRPGGAYGYT
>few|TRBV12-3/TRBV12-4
ASSLRDPNSYEQY
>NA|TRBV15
ATSRDRLGDQDQPQH
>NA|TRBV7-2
ASSLGTGPGNTIY
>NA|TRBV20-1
SARDGGLGNSPLH
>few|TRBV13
ASSLDFRANTGELF
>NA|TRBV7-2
ASSPRGGGKAF
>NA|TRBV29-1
SVDPVQGDDGGYT
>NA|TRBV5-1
ASSPDGGNYGYT
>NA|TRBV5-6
ASSWTGEWDTEAF
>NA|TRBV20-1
SARDGRGLETQY
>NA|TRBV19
ATSPPLTYEQY